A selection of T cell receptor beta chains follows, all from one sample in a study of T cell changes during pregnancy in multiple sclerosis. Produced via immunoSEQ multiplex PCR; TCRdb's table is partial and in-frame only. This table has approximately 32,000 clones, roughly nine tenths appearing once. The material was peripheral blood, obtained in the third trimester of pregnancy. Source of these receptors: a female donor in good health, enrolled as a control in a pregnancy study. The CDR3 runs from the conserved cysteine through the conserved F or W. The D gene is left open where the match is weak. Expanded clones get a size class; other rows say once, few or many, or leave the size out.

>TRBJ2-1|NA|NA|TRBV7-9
CASSSGGPVQEQFF
TGTGCCAGCAGCTCCGGGGGTCCGGTGCAAGAGCAGTTCTTC
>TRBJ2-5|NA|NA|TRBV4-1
CASSQEGDSPQETQYF
TGCGCCAGCAGCCAAGAAGGTGACAGTCCACAAGAGACCCAGTACTTC
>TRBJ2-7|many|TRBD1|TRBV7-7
CASSLEGTAEQYF
TGTGCTAGCAGCTTAGAGGGGACAGCAGAGCAGTACTTC
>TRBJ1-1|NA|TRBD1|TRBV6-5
CASTYRGLQGTEAFF
TGTGCCAGCACCTACAGGGGGCTTCAGGGCACTGAAGCTTTCTTT
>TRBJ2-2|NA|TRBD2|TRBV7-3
CASSLTSGGANAGELFF
TGTGCCAGCAGCTTGACTAGCGGGGGGGCGAATGCCGGGGAGCTGTTTTTT
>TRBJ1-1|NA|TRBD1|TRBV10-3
CAISGQTGMNTEAFF
TGTGCCATCAGTGGGCAGACAGGGATGAACACTGAAGCTTTCTTT
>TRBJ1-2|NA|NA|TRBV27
CASKLGRGINYGYTF
TGTGCCAGCAAATTGGGGCGGGGGATTAACTATGGCTACACCTTC
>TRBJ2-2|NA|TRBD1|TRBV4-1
CASSRLTGGGTGELFF
TGCGCCAGCAGCCGATTGACAGGGGGAGGCACCGGGGAGCTGTTTTTT
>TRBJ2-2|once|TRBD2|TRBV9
CASRGGLAGGPGELFF
TGTGCCAGCAGAGGAGGACTAGCGGGGGGTCCCGGGGAGCTGTTTTTT
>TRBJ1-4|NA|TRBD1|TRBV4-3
CASSQVTPGTGGQKLFF
TGCGCCAGCAGCCAAGTTACCCCGGGGACAGGGGGACAAAAACTGTTTTTT
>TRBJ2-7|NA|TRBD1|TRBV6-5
CASSLLQGARKREQYF
TGTGCCAGCAGTTTACTCCAGGGGGCGCGGAAAAGGGAGCAGTACTTC
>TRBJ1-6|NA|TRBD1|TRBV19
CASSDGQGDNSPLHF
TGTGCCAGTAGTGATGGACAGGGAGATAATTCACCCCTCCACTTT
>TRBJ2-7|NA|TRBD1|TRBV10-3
CAISEPNSDRGSPYEQYF
TGTGCCATCAGTGAGCCTAATTCAGACAGGGGAAGCCCCTACGAGCAGTACTTC
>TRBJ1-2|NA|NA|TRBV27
CASSPHSDSGYTF
TGTGCCAGCAGTCCCCACAGTGACAGTGGCTACACCTTC
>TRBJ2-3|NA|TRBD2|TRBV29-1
CSVESTAGSTDTQYF
TGCAGCGTTGAATCTACAGCGGGGAGCACAGATACGCAGTATTTT
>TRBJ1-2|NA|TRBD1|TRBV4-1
CASSQVYPGTGEGYTF
TGCGCCAGCAGCCAAGTATACCCTGGGACAGGAGAAGGCTACACCTTC
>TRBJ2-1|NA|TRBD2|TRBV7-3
CASSLNSGGALDEQFF
TGTGCCAGCAGCCTTAATAGCGGGGGGGCTTTGGATGAGCAGTTCTTC
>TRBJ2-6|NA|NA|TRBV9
CASSVGQGTGANVLTF
TGTGCCAGCAGCGTAGGGCAGGGCACTGGGGCCAACGTCCTGACTTTC
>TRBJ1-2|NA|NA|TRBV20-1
CSALQSAGETF
TGCAGTGCCCTCCAGAGTGCAGGGGAGACCTTC
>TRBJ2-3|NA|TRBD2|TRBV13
CASSLVREGLHTQYF
TGTGCCAGCAGCTTAGTACGGGAGGGCCTCCATACGCAGTATTTT
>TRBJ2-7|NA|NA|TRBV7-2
CASSLRRGTYEQYF
TGTGCCAGCAGCTTACGCAGGGGTACCTACGAGCAGTACTTC
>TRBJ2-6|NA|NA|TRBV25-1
CASSEPGANVLTF
TGTGCCAGCAGTGAACCAGGGGCCAACGTCCTGACTTTC
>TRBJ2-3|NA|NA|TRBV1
CTSSQVPRLAGSTDTQYF
TGCACCAGCAGCCAAGTCCCCCGACTAGCGGGGAGCACAGATACGCAGTATTTT
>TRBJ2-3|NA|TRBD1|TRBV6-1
CASSEQGAGTDTQYF
TGTGCCAGCAGTGAGCAGGGGGCAGGCACAGATACGCAGTATTTT
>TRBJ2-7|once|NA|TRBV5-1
CASSLDQGYEQYF
TGCGCCAGCAGCTTGGACCAGGGGTACGAGCAGTACTTC
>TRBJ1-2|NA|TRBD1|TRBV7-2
CASSPQGTGGRGYTF
TGTGCCAGCAGCCCCCAGGGAACAGGGGGTCGGGGCTACACCTTC
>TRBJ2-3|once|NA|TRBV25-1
CASSEWRDADTQYF
TGTGCCAGCAGTGAATGGAGGGACGCAGATACGCAGTATTTT
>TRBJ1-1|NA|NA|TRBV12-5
CASGGHPVGVEAFF
TGTGCTAGTGGGGGACACCCCGTTGGGGTTGAAGCTTTCTTT
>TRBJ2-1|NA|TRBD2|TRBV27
CASSPPGTSLGGNEQFF
TGTGCCAGCAGTCCCCCCGGGACTAGTTTAGGAGGGAATGAGCAGTTCTTC
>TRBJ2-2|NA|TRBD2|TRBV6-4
CASSETSGRRTGELFF
TGTGCCAGCAGTGAGACTAGCGGGAGGAGAACCGGGGAGCTGTTTTTT
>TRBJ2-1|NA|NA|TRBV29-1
CSVDTGYNEQFF
TGCAGCGTTGATACAGGCTACAATGAGCAGTTCTTC
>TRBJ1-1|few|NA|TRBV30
CAWSIKQGNTEAFF
TGTGCCTGGAGTATCAAACAGGGGAACACTGAAGCTTTCTTT
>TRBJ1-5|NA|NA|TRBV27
CASSLGRVNQPQHF
TGTGCCAGCAGTTTGGGCAGGGTTAATCAGCCCCAGCATTTT
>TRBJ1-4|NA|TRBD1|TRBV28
CASSLEGAIGEKLFF
TGTGCCAGCAGTTTAGAGGGGGCAATAGGGGAAAAACTGTTTTTT
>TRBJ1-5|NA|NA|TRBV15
CATSNRGNQPQHF
TGTGCCACCAGCAATCGGGGCAATCAGCCCCAGCATTTT
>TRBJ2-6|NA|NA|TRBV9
CASSSNPNRAGANVLTF
TGTGCCAGCAGCTCCAACCCCAACAGGGCCGGGGCCAACGTCCTGACTTTC
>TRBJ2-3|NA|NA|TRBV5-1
CASSLVLDTQYF
TGCGCCAGCAGCTTGGTTCTGGATACGCAGTATTTT
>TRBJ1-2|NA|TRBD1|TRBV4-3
CASSQEGQVYGYTF
TGCGCCAGCAGCCAAGAGGGACAGGTATATGGCTACACCTTC
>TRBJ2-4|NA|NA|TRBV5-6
CASSLWGGAPSRNIQYF
TGTGCCAGCAGCTTGTGGGGGGGGGCCCCTTCAAGAAACATTCAGTACTTC
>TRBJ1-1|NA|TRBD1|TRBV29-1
CSARTGGTEAFF
TGCAGCGCGAGGACAGGGGGTACTGAAGCTTTCTTT
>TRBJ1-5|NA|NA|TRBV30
CAWSGGLTGNTANQPQHF
TGTGCCTGGAGTGGGGGGCTAACAGGGAATACGGCCAATCAGCCCCAGCATTTT
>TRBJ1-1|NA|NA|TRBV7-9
CASSFDSEAFF
TGTGCCAGCAGCTTCGACAGTGAAGCTTTCTTT
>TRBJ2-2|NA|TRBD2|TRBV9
CASSVVASGGATTGELFF
TGTGCCAGCAGCGTAGTGGCTAGCGGGGGGGCCACCACCGGGGAGCTGTTTTTT
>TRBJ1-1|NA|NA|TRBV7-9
CASSLLGVNTEAFF
TGTGCCAGCAGCTTACTCGGTGTGAACACTGAAGCTTTCTTT
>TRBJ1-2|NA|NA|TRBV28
CASSPRVTGVYGYTF
TGTGCCAGCAGTCCCCGAGTTACGGGTGTCTATGGCTACACCTTC
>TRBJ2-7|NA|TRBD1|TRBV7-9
CASSPPGQGYEQYF
TGTGCCAGCAGCCCGCCGGGACAGGGCTACGAGCAGTACTTC
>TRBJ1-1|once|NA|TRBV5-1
CASTQGQNTEAFF
TGCGCCAGCACCCAGGGGCAAAACACTGAAGCTTTCTTT
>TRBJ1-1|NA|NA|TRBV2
CASSVRQTNTEAFF
TGTGCCAGCAGTGTAAGACAAACGAACACTGAAGCTTTCTTT
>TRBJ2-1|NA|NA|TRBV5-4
CASSIRTGRGWDEQFF
TGTGCCAGCAGCATCCGCACAGGGAGGGGTTGGGATGAGCAGTTCTTC
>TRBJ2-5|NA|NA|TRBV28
CASSLGGGYQETQYF
TGTGCCAGCAGTTTGGGAGGGGGGTACCAAGAGACCCAGTACTTC